The 27 T cell receptor beta chains in this list originate from one sample, sequenced in a study of molecular identifiers for immune sequencing clone quantification. TCRdb used MiXCR to reprocess the PCR reads, holding one entry per CDR3 protein. The data contain under 600,000 distinct CDR3 sequences, around 23% of them singletons. What was sequenced was naive CD8+ T cells from blood, with Jurkat cell RNA spiked in. This sample's subset: FACS-sorted CD8+CD4-CCR7+CD45RA+ naive T cells. All receptors come from a human donor in good health. Some libraries in this study had Jurkat cell RNA spiked in.

This clonotype was detected only a few times. The gene calls are TRBV28 and TRBJ2-2; D unresolved. The V end was cut by 1 base, the J end by 4 bases, with 10 bases between. This CDR3 comprises 15 residues. From germline, CDR1 is MDHEN and CDR2 SYDVKM. The DNA for the CDR3 is TGTGCCAGCAGTTTATTATCCCCGGGCACCGGGGAGCTGTTTTTT. Its protein product is CASSLLSPGTGELFF.

J is TRBJ2-3 and V is TRBV7-3; TRBD2 agrees at 9 bases. This CDR3 has 15 amino acids. The germline V gene has CDR1 SGHTA and CDR2 FQGTGA. V lost 2 bases, J lost 1 base, and 1 base stayed unmatched. The CDR3 reads CASSLGLACTDTQYF. CDR3 bases: TGTGCCAGCAGCTTAGGACTAGCGTGCACAGATACGCAGTATTTT.

With respect to this clonotype: This may stem from a read error, because a much larger clone lies one nucleotide away. This chain connects TRBV25-1 to TRBJ2-3, with TRBD1 identical over 7 bases. Germline loops: CDR1 MGHDK, CDR2 SYGVNS. The CDR3 sequence is 14 residues long. CDR3 residues: CASSEDVGTDTRYF. The CDR3 nucleotides read TGTGCCAGCAGTGAAGATGTCGGGACAGATACGCGGTATTTT.

The V and J genes are TRBV27 and TRBJ1-6, with 9 bases that match TRBD1. The length of the CDR3 is 16 residues. The germline CDR1 and CDR2 sequences are MNHEY and SMNVEV (reference sequence). V lost 8 bases to trimming and J lost 5 bases; unmatched junction nucleotides: 10. The CDR3 DNA follows: TGTGCCAGCCGTTCCCAAAGACAGGGGGATAATTCACCCCTCCACTTT. It yields the protein CASRSQRQGDNSPLHF.

V and J are TRBV6-2 or TRBV6-3 and TRBJ2-3; D call uncertain. The ends were cut back, 6 bases at V and 4 bases at J, with 26 bases in the middle. This CDR3 has 18 residues. The germline CDR1 and CDR2 sequences are MNHEY and SVGEGT. In DNA, the CDR3 is TGTGCCAGCAGCCTAGATATCGTATCTTCCCCCCAGGCAGATACGCAGTATTTT. Encoded protein: CASSLDIVSSPQADTQYF.

In the case of this clonotype: Since a much larger clone is just one base distant, this may be a read error. V and J are TRBV14 and TRBJ1-1; D is uncertain. There are 14 residues in the CDR3. The germline V and J ends were trimmed by 1 base and 0 bases, with 6 bases remaining between them. From germline, CDR1 is SGHDN and CDR2 FVKESK. This chain's CDR3 is CASSQAAMNTEAFF. CDR3 sequence (DNA): TGTGCCAGCAGCCAAGCAGCTATGAACACTGAAGCTTTCTTT.

About this clonotype: A much larger clone is a single base away; this may be a read error. This chain links TRBV9 with TRBJ2-2; 10 positions match TRBD2. Germline V gene lookup returns CDR1 SGDLS and CDR2 YYNGEE. This CDR3 region has 17 residues. This CDR3 is CASSVKREGPDTGELSF. In DNA, the CDR3 is TGTGCCAGCAGCGTGAAGCGGGAGGGCCCGGACACCGGGGAGCTGTCTTTT.

This clonotype has a count of ten or more. The V and J genes are TRBV12-3 or TRBV12-4 and TRBJ1-2; TRBD1 matches 11 bases. V trimming: 5 bases; J trimming: 2 bases; junction bases outside the gene matches: 4. This CDR3 is 15 amino acids long. The CDR3 spells CASSPGQGGNYGYTF. DNA for the CDR3: TGTGCCAGCAGTCCGGGACAGGGGGGAAACTATGGCTACACCTTC.

This clonotype has more than one count but fewer than ten. The chain employs TRBV4-1 and TRBJ1-3; D remains unclear. Trimming stripped 1 base from V and 2 bases from J, with 9 bases between. Germline values: CDR1 MGHRA, CDR2 YSYEKL. CDR3 length: 15 residues. This CDR3 reads CASSQVGPAGNTIYF. The CDR3 DNA is TGCGCCAGCAGCCAAGTAGGGCCGGCTGGAAACACCATATATTTT.

This clonotype was observed a few times. The rearrangement uses TRBV7-9 and TRBJ2-7; the D gene is possibly TRBD1 (6 bases). Germline CDR1 reads SEHNR; CDR2 reads FQNEAQ (reference sequence). This CDR3 region has 12 residues. The V end lost 6 bases, the J end lost 6 bases, and 12 bases lay between the germline ends. CDR3 in DNA: TGTGCCAGCAGGGACAGCAGGTTCGAGCAGTACTTC. It is translated as CASRDSRFEQYF.

The rearrangement links TRBV23-1 to TRBJ1-2, with 8 bases that match TRBD1. TRBV23-1 is classed as an ORF, of uncertain function. V shed 8 bases and J 6 bases; nucleotides not matched to a gene: 5. The CDR3 has 12 amino acids. CDR3 DNA: TGCGCCAGCGGGAGGACAGGGAATGGCTACACCTTC. It translates to CASGRTGNGYTF.

To note about this clonotype: Possible read error: a much larger clone is one base away. J is TRBJ2-1 and V is TRBV24-1; no firm D call. Per germline, CDR1 KGHDR and CDR2 SFDVKD. The CDR3 extends over 15 amino acids. The CDR3 protein is CVTSKAQSSYNEQFF. The CDR3 nucleotides read TGTGTCACCAGCAAGGCACAGTCCTCCTACAATGAGCAGTTCTTC.

The rearrangement links TRBV7-2 to TRBJ2-3; 8 bases line up with TRBD1. The CDR3 has 18 residues. Germline CDR1 reads SGHTA; CDR2 reads FQGNSA. V lost 5 bases and J lost 0; bases outside the gene matches: 13. The CDR3 sequence is CASSPWYRGSLSTDTQYF. The CDR3 DNA reads TGTGCCAGCAGCCCCTGGTACAGGGGGTCGCTTAGCACAGATACGCAGTATTTT. The full variable domain, rest sourced from reference TRBV7-2 and TRBJ2-3, is GAGVSQSPSNKVTEKGKDVELRCDPISGHTALYWYRQSLGQGLEFLIYFQGNSAPDKSGLPSDRFSAERTGGSVSTLTIQRTQQEDSAVYLCASSPWYRGSLSTDTQYFGPGTRLTVL.

This clonotype was seen at least ten times. This chain joins TRBV29-1 and TRBJ1-1; 9 nucleotides agree with TRBD1. The CDR3 extends over 16 amino acids. The trim removed 0 bases at V and 0 bases at J, leaving 5 bases unmatched. Germline V gives CDR1 SQVTM, CDR2 ANQGSEA. CDR3 coding DNA: TGCAGCGTTGAAGAAACGACAGGGGGAATGAACACTGAAGCTTTCTTT. Protein: CSVEETTGGMNTEAFF.

Many counts were recorded for this clonotype. This chain joins TRBV2 and TRBJ2-7, with 10 bases lining up with TRBD1. The CDR3 is 13 residues long. Unmatched junction bases numbered 7, after V lost 8 bases and J lost 6 bases. From germline, CDR1 is SNHLY and CDR2 FYNNEI. The CDR3 nucleotides read TGTGCCAGCTGGTTCGGGACAGGGGCCGAGCAGTACTTC. Translated, it gives CASWFGTGAEQYF. Full variable domain (outside the CDR3, taken from reference TRBV2 and TRBJ2-7): EPEVTQTPSHQVTQMGQEVILRCVPISNHLYFYWYRQILGQKVEFLVSFYNNEISEKSEIFDDQFSVERPDGSNFTLKIRSTKLEDSAMYFCASWFGTGAEQYFGPGTRLTVT.

This chain links TRBV4-1 with TRBJ2-7, with 7 bases matching TRBD1. V was pared by 3 bases and J by 2 bases, with 7 bases of the junction left unmatched. The CDR3 is made up of 15 amino acids. Germline V CDR1 and CDR2: MGHRA, YSYEKL. The DNA for the CDR3 is TGCGCCAGCAGCCAGCAGACAGGGCTGCCCTACGAGCAGTACTTC. Translating it yields CASSQQTGLPYEQYF.

This clonotype was counted ten times or more. J is TRBJ2-3 and V is TRBV7-2; D gene unclear. The germline gives CDR1 SGHTA, CDR2 FQGNSA. The length of the CDR3 is 14 residues. V shed 5 bases and J shed 5 bases, with 14 bases lying between them. CDR3 sequence reads: CASSQIGPGDTQYF. The CDR3 DNA is TGTGCCAGCAGCCAGATCGGACCAGGAGATACGCAGTATTTT. Full variable domain (rest looked up from reference TRBV7-2 and TRBJ2-3): GAGVSQSPSNKVTEKGKDVELRCDPISGHTALYWYRQSLGQGLEFLIYFQGNSAPDKSGLPSDRFSAERTGGSVSTLTIQRTQQEDSAVYLCASSQIGPGDTQYFGPGTRLTVL.

This clonotype was detected only a few times. The genes are TRBV20-1 and TRBJ1-2; D uncertain. The germline V and J ends were trimmed by 8 bases and 3 bases, with 16 bases remaining between them. CDR1 and CDR2 (germline): DFQATT, SNEGSKA (reference sequence). The CDR3 has 13 amino acids. In DNA form, the CDR3 reads TGCAGTACCCTGTCCGGGAGCTACTATGGCTACACCTTC. Its translation is CSTLSGSYYGYTF.

The CDR3 loop reads CASGLQGDRDEQFF. CDR3 bases: TGTGCCAGCGGACTGCAGGGCGACCGCGATGAGCAGTTCTTC. This chain joins TRBV27 and TRBJ2-1; D may correspond to TRBD1 or TRBD2 (5 bases each). The length of the CDR3 is 14 residues. Trimming stripped 8 bases from V and 8 bases from J, with 19 bases between. Per germline, CDR1 MNHEY and CDR2 SMNVEV (reference sequence).

The table lists this clonotype with many counts. The V call is TRBV28, the J call TRBJ2-7, with 7 bases fitting TRBD1. Germline-derived CDR1 and CDR2 are MDHEN and SYDVKM. V dropped 6 bases and J dropped 2; count of bases not matched to a gene: 1. This CDR3 comprises 12 residues. In nucleotides, the CDR3 is TGTGCCAGCAGCGACAGGGCCTACGAGCAGTACTTC. It codes for CASSDRAYEQYF.

Only a few counts were recorded for this clonotype. The chain combines TRBV28 with TRBJ2-7; 10 nucleotides align to TRBD2. V dropped 1 base and J dropped 5; count of bases not matched to a gene: 2. Germline V gives CDR1 MDHEN, CDR2 SYDVKM. The CDR3 totals 14 residues. CDR3 bases: TGTGCCAGCAGTTTATCGCTAGCGGGAGACGAGCAGTACTTC. Its protein is CASSLSLAGDEQYF.

The CDR3 region is CASSPLQGLYEQYF. In nucleotides, the CDR3 is TGCGCCAGCAGCCCCCTACAGGGGCTGTACGAGCAGTACTTC. This chain links TRBV4-1 with TRBJ2-7, with TRBD1 matching over 7 bases. Germline V gene lookup returns CDR1 MGHRA and CDR2 YSYEKL. Unmatched junction bases numbered 7, after V lost 4 bases and J lost 4 bases. The CDR3 is 14 amino acids.

This clonotype has just a few counts. J is TRBJ2-2 and V is TRBV7-3, with 9 bases matching TRBD2. CDR1 and CDR2 (germline): SGHTA, FQGTGA. This CDR3 has 17 amino acids. V dropped 5 bases and J dropped 7; count of bases not matched to a gene: 14. The CDR3 reads CASSKSAGLASGGELFF. CDR3 in DNA: TGTGCCAGCAGCAAAAGTGCGGGACTAGCATCAGGCGGGGAGCTGTTTTTT.

Comment on this clonotype: A junction end diverges from the germline sequence, so it may reflect a read error. V and J are TRBV7-7 and TRBJ2-3, with D tentatively TRBD1 or TRBD2 (5 bases each). The CDR3 runs to 14 residues. The germline V gene has CDR1 SSHAT and CDR2 FNYEAQ (reference sequence). CDR3 sequence reads: CASSLAPGADTQYF. In nucleotides, the CDR3 is TGTGCTAGCAGCTTAGCCCCCGGGGCCGATACGCAGTATTTT.

This chain connects TRBV4-2 to TRBJ1-5, with D possibly TRBD1 on 6 matching bases. Trimming took off 1 base at V and 6 bases at J, with 10 bases between the two ends. This CDR3 has 14 residues. Germline V gives CDR1 LGHNA, CDR2 YNFKEQ. CDR3 sequence: CASSQGGRGQPQHF. In nucleotides, the CDR3 is TGTGCCAGCAGCCAAGGGGGGCGGGGTCAGCCCCAGCATTTT.

This chain connects TRBV20-1 to TRBJ2-7; TRBD2 matches 7 bases. Germline V lookup: CDR1 DFQATT, CDR2 SNEGSKA (reference sequence). This CDR3 region has 15 residues. Trimming at V came to 0 bases and at J to 2 bases, leaving 7 bases not matched to a gene. The CDR3 bases are TGCAGTGCTAGAGATGAACTAGCGATCACCTACGAGCAGTACTTC. It codes for CSARDELAITYEQYF.

The rearrangement links TRBV12-3 or TRBV12-4 to TRBJ2-7; a weak D match, TRBD2 (5 bases). The V end was cut by 7 bases, the J end by 6 bases, with 10 bases between. The CDR3 length is 11 residues. CDR3 bases: TGTGCCAGCAATCTGGGGAGCGAGCAGTACTTC. Translating gives CASNLGSEQYF.